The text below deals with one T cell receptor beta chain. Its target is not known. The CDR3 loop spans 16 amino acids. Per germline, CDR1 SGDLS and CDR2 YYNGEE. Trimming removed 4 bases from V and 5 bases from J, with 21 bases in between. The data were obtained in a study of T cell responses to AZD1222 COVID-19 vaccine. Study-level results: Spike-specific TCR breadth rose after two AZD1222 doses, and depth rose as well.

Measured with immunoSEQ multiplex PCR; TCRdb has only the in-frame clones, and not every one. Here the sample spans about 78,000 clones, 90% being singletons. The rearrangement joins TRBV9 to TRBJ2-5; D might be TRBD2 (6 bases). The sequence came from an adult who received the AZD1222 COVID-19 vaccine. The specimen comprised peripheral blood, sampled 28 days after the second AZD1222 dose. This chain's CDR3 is CASSTRGLPLGETQYF. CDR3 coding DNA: TGTGCCAGCAGCACGCGGGGACTGCCACTAGGGGAGACCCAGTACTTC. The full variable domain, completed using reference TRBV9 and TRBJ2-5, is DSGVTQTPKHLITATGQRVTLRCSPRSGDLSVYWYQQSLDQGLQFLIQYYNGEERAKGNILERFSAQQFPDLHSELNLSSLELGDSALYFCASSTRGLPLGETQYFGPGTRLLVL.